This T cell receptor beta chain was identified during a study of T cell repertoires in cytomegalovirus infection. Worth noting for this clonotype: Its antigen is unknown.

One entry per CDR3 protein, called by TCRdb with MiXCR from the reads. This sample has under 200,000 distinct CDR3 sequences; 20% to 25% occur once, and the top ten carry 20% to 30%. This TCR was recovered from a human donor in good health (CMV status not recorded). Some clones in this sample may be carry-over from other donors' samples. Sequencing was performed on CD8+ T cells from cultured PBMCs, taken from culture after CMV antigen stimulation.

The CDR3 nucleotides are TGTGCCAGCAGCTTAGATACGCGGACCTTAAGCACAGATACGCAGTATTTT. As protein: CASSLDTRTLSTDTQYF. The chain recombines TRBV7-2 with TRBJ2-3; D is undetermined. V lost 1 base and J lost 0, with 14 bases in between. The CDR3 length is 17 residues. The germline CDR1 and CDR2 sequences are SGHTA and FQGNSA.